This T cell receptor (beta chain) was sequenced in a study of blood T cell repertoires in COVID-19. Study as a whole: Sources were T cells, B-cell-depleted T cells, or PBMCs; the material itself was cDNA or gDNA.

This CDR3 is built from 17 residues. The ends lost 2 bases at V and 5 bases at J; junction bases unmatched: 8. In germline, CDR1 is SGHTA, CDR2 FQGNSA. Source study methods: Amplification of reference gene primers was used by the study to estimate nucleated cell counts. The assay was immunoSEQ multiplex PCR, and TCRdb's table has in-frame clones only and misses some. The V and J calls and clone size come from that table; D and trimming were worked out from the DNA. The data contain a few hundred thousand clones, about 89% of them singletons. Those enrolled in Seattle joined during active infection and were followed longitudinally afterward.

This clonotype originated in a woman in her 30s with COVID-19, enrolled during active disease. The rearrangement uses TRBV7-2 and TRBJ2-2; TRBD2 matches at 10 bases. The sequenced sample consisted of peripheral blood. The CDR3 region is CASSLKAPSGGTGELFF. The CDR3, as DNA: TGTGCCAGCAGCTTAAAGGCGCCTAGCGGGGGTACCGGGGAGCTGTTTTTT.